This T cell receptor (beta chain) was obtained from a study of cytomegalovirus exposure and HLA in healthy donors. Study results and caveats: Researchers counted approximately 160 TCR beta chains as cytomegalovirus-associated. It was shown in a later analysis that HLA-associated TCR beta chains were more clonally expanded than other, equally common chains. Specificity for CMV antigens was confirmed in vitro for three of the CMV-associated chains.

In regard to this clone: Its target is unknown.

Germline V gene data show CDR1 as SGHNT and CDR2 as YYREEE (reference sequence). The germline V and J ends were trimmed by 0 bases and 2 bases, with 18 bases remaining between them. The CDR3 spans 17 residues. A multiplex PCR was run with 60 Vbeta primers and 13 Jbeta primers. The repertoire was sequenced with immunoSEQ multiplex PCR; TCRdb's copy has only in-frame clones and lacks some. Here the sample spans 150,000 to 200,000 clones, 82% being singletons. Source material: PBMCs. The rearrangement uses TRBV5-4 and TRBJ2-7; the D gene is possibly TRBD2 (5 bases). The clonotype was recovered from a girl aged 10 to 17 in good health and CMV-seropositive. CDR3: CASSLEVSGLGTYEQYF. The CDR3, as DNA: TGTGCCAGCAGCTTGGAAGTCTCGGGGTTGGGGACCTACGAGCAGTACTTC.